This is a list of T cell receptor beta chains from one sample in a study of blood T cell repertoires in COVID-19. TCRdb's table, derived via immunoSEQ multiplex PCR, lists solely in-frame clones and lacks some. The sample contains around 120,000 clones, around 63% of which appear only once. Sequencing was carried out using peripheral blood. The receptor source for this set is a woman between 65 and 79 years old with acute or convalescent COVID-19. CDR3s include the opening cysteine and the closing phenylalanine or tryptophan. A D gene is named only where the DNA matches it firmly. Rows may omit the clone size; those that give it use once, few, many or a size class.

>NA|TRBV10-3|14|TRBD1|TRBJ1-1
TGTGCCATCAGGGAGGACAGGGGAAACACTGAAGCTTTCTTT
CAIREDRGNTEAFF
>NA|TRBV3-1/TRBV3-2|15|TRBD1|TRBJ1-5
TGTGCCAGCAGCCAAGGGGCGGGACAGAATCAGCCCCAGCATTTT
CASSQGAGQNQPQHF
>NA|TRBV5-1|14|NA|TRBJ1-2
TGCGCCAGCAGCTTGGAGGAGGGTAGTTATGGCTACACCTTC
CASSLEEGSYGYTF
>NA|TRBV5-1|16|NA|TRBJ2-7
TGCGCCAGCAGCGACCCCACAGGGTATCTTACCTACGAGCAGTACTTC
CASSDPTGYLTYEQYF
>NA|TRBV7-9|16|TRBD1|TRBJ2-1
TGTGCCAGCAGCCGCCCTCAGGGGGTCCTCGTCTATGAGCAGTTCTTC
CASSRPQGVLVYEQFF
>many|TRBV10-2|15|TRBD1|TRBJ2-7
TGCGCCAGCAGTGAGTCGACAGGGATCACCTACGAGCAGTACTTC
CASSESTGITYEQYF
>NA|TRBV11-2|15|NA|TRBJ2-2
TGTGCCAGCAGCCCTAAGAGAGAGGACACCGGGGAGCTGTTTTTT
CASSPKREDTGELFF
>NA|TRBV18|15|TRBD2|TRBJ2-7
TGTGCCAGCTCACCAACGAGCGGGGGATCCTACGAGCAGTACTTC
CASSPTSGGSYEQYF
>NA|TRBV23-1|17|NA|TRBJ2-3
TGCGCCAGCAGACTGATCGCGGGGCAGGCTTCCACAGATACGCAGTATTTT
CASRLIAGQASTDTQYF
>few|TRBV29-1|14|NA|TRBJ1-1
TGCAGCGTTGCGCAACAGGGTTTGTGGACTGAAGCTTTCTTT
CSVAQQGLWTEAFF
>NA|TRBV6-6|13|NA|TRBJ1-1
TGTGCCAGCAGTCGACCCCAGAACACTGAAGCTTTCTTT
CASSRPQNTEAFF
>few|TRBV5-4|15|TRBD1|TRBJ1-2
TGTGCCAGCAGCCCACAGGGGGCGATTATCTATGGCTACACCTTC
CASSPQGAIIYGYTF
>few|TRBV6-5|15|TRBD1|TRBJ2-1
TGTGCCAGCAGTCTGACAGGGGACGCCTACAATGAGCAGTTCTTC
CASSLTGDAYNEQFF
>NA|TRBV27|16|TRBD1|TRBJ2-3
TGTGCCAGCAGTTTATGGGGACAGGGGGGACGAGATACGCAGTATTTT
CASSLWGQGGRDTQYF
>few|TRBV9|16|TRBD2|TRBJ2-2
TGTGCCAGCAGCACCTTAGCGGGTTCGAACACCGGGGAGCTGTTTTTT
CASSTLAGSNTGELFF
>few|TRBV4-1|12|NA|TRBJ1-1
TGCGCCAGCAGCCACCTGACAGCTGAAGCTTTCTTT
CASSHLTAEAFF
>NA|TRBV3-1/TRBV3-2|16|TRBD1|TRBJ1-6
TGTGCCAGCAGCCACCACAGGGGAATGAATAATTCACCCCTCCACTTT
CASSHHRGMNNSPLHF
>NA|TRBV5-1|17|TRBD2|TRBJ2-1
TGCGCCAGCAGCTTGGCCCGAGGCGGGGGGACGTACAATGAGCAGTTCTTC
CASSLARGGGTYNEQFF
>NA|TRBV6-2/TRBV6-3|16|NA|TRBJ2-3
TGTGCCAGCAGTTACAACCCGGTCAGCGCCACAGATACGCAGTATTTT
CASSYNPVSATDTQYF
>many|TRBV1|15|NA|TRBJ1-1
TGCACCAGCAGCCAAGCCGGGAGCCGAGACACTGAAGCTTTCTTT
CTSSQAGSRDTEAFF
>NA|TRBV12-3/TRBV12-4|13|NA|TRBJ1-3
TGTGCCAGCACTTTCAGCTCTGGAAACACCATATATTTT
CASTFSSGNTIYF
>NA|TRBV4-2|17|TRBD2|TRBJ2-7
TGTGCCAGCAGCCAAGCTTTACTAGCGGGGGGGCTGCACGAGCAGTACTTC
CASSQALLAGGLHEQYF
>NA|TRBV3-1/TRBV3-2|13|NA|TRBJ2-2
TGTGCCAGCAGCCAAAGGGCGGGCGGGGAGCTGTTTTTT
CASSQRAGGELFF
>NA|TRBV7-2|17|TRBD2|TRBJ2-2
TGTGCCAGCAGCTTCCTTTCGACTAGCGTGAAATCCGGGGAGCTGTTTTTT
CASSFLSTSVKSGELFF
>NA|TRBV6-5|16|NA|TRBJ1-3
TGTGCCAGCAGTTACCCCATACTGAGCTCTGGAAACACCATATATTTT
CASSYPILSSGNTIYF
>NA|TRBV13|17|TRBD2|TRBJ2-5
TGTGCCAGCAGCGGGACAGGACTAGCGGGGGGTAGGGAGACCCAGTACTTC
CASSGTGLAGGRETQYF
>NA|TRBV28|16|TRBD1|TRBJ1-4
TGTGCCAGCAGCCCCCTGATAGGACAGGATAATGAAAAACTGTTTTTT
CASSPLIGQDNEKLFF
>NA|TRBV7-9|12|TRBD1|TRBJ1-2
TGTGCCAGCAGCCCGGACAGGGGAGGCTACACCTTC
CASSPDRGGYTF
>many|TRBV10-3|14|NA|TRBJ1-3
TGTGCCATCACCCGGGGGGACTCTGGAAACACCATATATTTT
CAITRGDSGNTIYF
>NA|TRBV7-9|15|NA|TRBJ1-2
TGTGCCAGCAGTTGGGCCGGGATAGCTAACTATGGCTACACCTTC
CASSWAGIANYGYTF
>few|TRBV27|14|NA|TRBJ2-5
TGTGCCAGCAGTTTATCCGGACCCGGGAGGACCCAGTACTTC
CASSLSGPGRTQYF
>few|TRBV9|13|NA|TRBJ2-7
TGTGCCAGCAGTGAGGACACCGGCCAGGAGCAGTACTTC
CASSEDTGQEQYF
>NA|TRBV20-1|16|TRBD1|TRBJ1-4
TGCAGTGCTAGTGACAGGGGGCGGGCAACTAATGAAAAACTGTTTTTT
CSASDRGRATNEKLFF
>NA|TRBV6-6|12|NA|TRBJ2-2
TGTGCCAGCAGTACTGCTCCCGGGGAGCTGTTTTTT
CASSTAPGELFF
>once|TRBV3-1/TRBV3-2|15|NA|TRBJ1-5
TGTGCCAGCAGCCAAGATCGGGGTACTCATCAGCCCCAGCATTTT
CASSQDRGTHQPQHF
>NA|TRBV5-1|17|NA|TRBJ2-5
TGCGCCAGCAGCTTGGGCGGGGCAGCGAAGCCGGCGGAGACCCAGTACTTC
CASSLGGAAKPAETQYF
>few|TRBV7-9|16|TRBD2|TRBJ2-7
TGTGCCAGCAGCTTAGGGGGACTAGCGGGAGCGAGAGAGCAGTACTTC
CASSLGGLAGAREQYF
>NA|TRBV27|15|TRBD2|TRBJ2-5
TGTGCCAGCAGTCCTAGCGGGGGCCTACAAGAGACCCAGTACTTC
CASSPSGGLQETQYF
>NA|TRBV29-1|12|TRBD1|TRBJ1-1
TGCAGCGTTGGACAGGGGGGGGATGAAGCTTTCTTT
CSVGQGGDEAFF
>NA|TRBV2|14|NA|TRBJ1-2
TGTGCCAGCACCGCGTGGGGGGCTAACTATGGCTACACCTTC
CASTAWGANYGYTF
>NA|TRBV20-1|15|NA|TRBJ2-5
TGCAGTGCTAGTAGGCCTAGCCCGGCTTGGGAGACCCAGTACTTC
CSASRPSPAWETQYF
>NA|TRBV27|16|TRBD1|TRBJ1-2
TGTGCCAGCAGTTTAACTGGACAGGGAGACTACTATGGCTACACCTTC
CASSLTGQGDYYGYTF
>NA|TRBV6-6|15|NA|TRBJ1-4
TGTGCCAGCCTACCGCGAGGTGTGGAGAGTGAAAAACTGTTTTTT
CASLPRGVESEKLFF
>NA|TRBV28|16|TRBD1|TRBJ1-2
TGTGCCAGCAGTTTAGCCTCTGCGGGGACAGGTCGAGTCTACACCTTC
CASSLASAGTGRVYTF
>NA|TRBV5-4|13|NA|TRBJ1-2
TGTGCCAGCAGCACCCCGCACATCTATGGCTACACCTTC
CASSTPHIYGYTF
>NA|TRBV5-1|14|NA|TRBJ2-1
TGCGCCAGCAGCTTGGGCGGGGGCCCCAATGAGCAGTTCTTC
CASSLGGGPNEQFF
>NA|TRBV3-1/TRBV3-2|17|TRBD2|TRBJ2-3
TGTGCCAGCAGCCTCCACATAGCGGGAGGGCGTGGAGATACGCAGTATTTT
CASSLHIAGGRGDTQYF
>NA|TRBV24-1|15|NA|TRBJ2-5
TGTGCCACCAGTGATTACCGACAGGAGCAAGAGACCCAGTACTTC
CATSDYRQEQETQYF
>NA|TRBV6-5|15|TRBD1|TRBJ1-1
TGTGCCAGCAGCCCCCACGACAGGGAGGTTCCTGAAGCTTTCTTT
CASSPHDREVPEAFF
>NA|TRBV6-5|14|TRBD1|TRBJ1-1
TGTGCCAGCAGTCTCGACAGGGGAAGCACTGAAGCTTTCTTT
CASSLDRGSTEAFF